The 25 T cell receptor beta chains below were found in one sample sequenced in a study of CD8 T cells in ankylosing spondylitis. TCRdb re-called the 5' RACE reads with MiXCR, one entry per CDR3 protein. The sample lists roughly 260,000 distinct CDR3 sequences, around 19% occurring once. Sample: blood, either unsorted or a sorted T cell fraction (not recorded which). These receptors were collected from a male donor with ankylosing spondylitis or in good health (not recorded which).

The rearrangement joins TRBV5-5 to TRBJ1-2; the D gene is possibly TRBD1 (5 bases). V dropped 7 bases and J dropped 4 bases, with 14 bases sitting between them. This CDR3 is built from 13 residues. Germline CDR1 reads SGHKS; CDR2 reads YYEKEE (reference sequence). CDR3 coding DNA: TGTGCCAGCGGCCAACGGGGGACCTATGGCTACACCTTC. Residues: CASGQRGTYGYTF.

This clonotype was counted ten times or more. This chain joins TRBV7-6 and TRBJ2-2; tentative D call: TRBD1 (8 bases). The V gene's germline CDR1 is SGHVS and CDR2 FNYEAQ. The V end lost 2 bases, the J end lost 5 bases, and 12 bases lay between the germline ends. CDR3 length equals 15 residues. The CDR3 protein is CASSLTQGGTGELFF. The DNA of the CDR3 is TGTGCCAGCAGCTTAACACAGGGGGGGACCGGGGAGCTGTTTTTT.

This clonotype was observed a handful of times. The rearrangement joins TRBV27 to TRBJ2-2, with 7 bases lining up with TRBD2. The CDR3 has 14 amino acids. The V and J ends lost 6 bases and 5 bases, in that order; junction bases with no gene match: 6. CDR1 and CDR2 from the germline V gene are MNHEY and SMNVEV (reference sequence). In DNA form, the CDR3 reads TGTGCCAGCAGCAGCGGGGTACTAACCGGGGAGCTGTTTTTT. Encoded protein: CASSSGVLTGELFF.

This clonotype came up a few times. The genes are TRBV27 and TRBJ2-5; D possibly corresponds to TRBD1 (6 bases). The germline V gene has CDR1 MNHEY and CDR2 SMNVEV (reference sequence). This CDR3 has 17 residues. Trimming removed 4 bases from V and 2 bases from J, with 20 bases in between. The CDR3 here is CASSSRRTGQKQETQYF. The CDR3 coding sequence is TGTGCCAGCAGTTCCCGTCGGACTGGACAGAAACAAGAGACCCAGTACTTC.

This clonotype was counted many times. V is TRBV9 and J is TRBJ2-3; unclear D gene. This CDR3 has 13 amino acids. Germline V lookup: CDR1 SGDLS, CDR2 YYNGEE. V gave up 4 bases and J gave up 4 bases, with 10 bases separating them. The DNA of the CDR3 is TGTGCCAGCAGCCCGCAGGATTCAGATACGCAGTATTTT. It encodes CASSPQDSDTQYF.

The J gene is TRBJ2-2, the V gene TRBV3-1; D is uncertain. This CDR3 is 15 amino acids long. Trimming stripped 0 bases from V and 5 bases from J, with 10 bases between. Germline-derived CDR1 and CDR2 are LGHDT and YNNKEL (reference sequence). The CDR3, as DNA: TGTGCCAGCAGCCAAGATACCGTCAGAACCGGGGAGCTGTTTTTT. Its protein is CASSQDTVRTGELFF.

This clonotype came up many times. This chain uses TRBV5-1 with TRBJ2-3; no firm D call. V was trimmed by 0 bases and J by 2 bases, leaving 7 bases between them. Germline CDR1 is SGHRS and CDR2 is YFSETQ. This CDR3 is 14 amino acids long. The CDR3: CASSLDRFTDTQYF. The CDR3, as DNA: TGCGCCAGCAGCTTGGATAGGTTCACAGATACGCAGTATTTT.

This clonotype showed up many times. V gene TRBV29-1 combines with J gene TRBJ1-2; TRBD1 aligns across 9 bases. CDR1 and CDR2 (germline): SQVTM, ANQGSEA. There are 16 residues in the CDR3. The V gene end was trimmed by 3 bases and the J gene end by 1 base; junction bases not matched to a gene: 9. For the CDR3, the DNA is TGCAGCGTTGACCTGGGGGGACAGGGAGGTAACTATGGCTACACCTTC. It encodes CSVDLGGQGGNYGYTF.

The genes are TRBV18 and TRBJ2-2, with D unclear. The germline V gene encodes CDR1 KGHSH and CDR2 LQKENI. This CDR3 spans 14 amino acids. V shed 3 bases and J shed 4 bases, with 9 bases lying between them. The CDR3 nucleotides read TGTGCCAGCTCACCGCGTAGAGGCACCGGGGAGCTGTTTTTT. Translation: CASSPRRGTGELFF.

The rearrangement links TRBV3-1 to TRBJ1-2; 9 nucleotides align to TRBD1. This CDR3 spans 14 amino acids. From germline, CDR1 is LGHDT and CDR2 YNNKEL (reference sequence). V lost 0 bases to trimming and J lost 8 bases; unmatched junction nucleotides: 4. The CDR3 is CASSQENRGPGYTF. CDR3 bases: TGTGCCAGCAGCCAAGAGAACAGGGGGCCAGGCTACACCTTC.

This clonotype was seen a few times. V and J are TRBV6-1 and TRBJ1-5, with D possibly being TRBD1 (6 bases). V lost 6 bases and J 8 bases, leaving 17 bases between the germline ends. CDR3 size: 14 residues. Germline V gene data show CDR1 as MNHNS and CDR2 as SASEGT. The CDR3 DNA follows: TGTGCCAGCAGCCAAGGGGGGGGCAGCGAGCCCCAGCATTTT. Translated, it gives CASSQGGGSEPQHF.

This clonotype was observed at least ten times. V is TRBV20-1 and J is TRBJ1-2; 10 nucleotides agree with TRBD1. J gave up 7 bases and V 4 bases, and 15 bases lay outside the gene matches. Germline values: CDR1 DFQATT, CDR2 SNEGSKA (reference sequence). This CDR3 spans 16 amino acids. CDR3 loop: CSAKDVIRQGAGGYTF. In DNA form, the CDR3 reads TGCAGTGCTAAAGACGTTATCCGACAGGGGGCGGGTGGCTACACCTTC.

This chain uses TRBV28 with TRBJ2-1; D gene unclear. From germline, CDR1 is MDHEN and CDR2 SYDVKM. The CDR3 sequence is 14 residues long. The germline V and J ends were trimmed by 3 bases and 3 bases, with 9 bases remaining between them. DNA for the CDR3: TGTGCCAGCAGTTTGGAAGGGAACTACAATGAGCAGTTCTTC. It is translated as CASSLEGNYNEQFF.

J is TRBJ2-1 and V is TRBV7-6, with TRBD2 matching over 15 bases. Germline loops: CDR1 SGHVS, CDR2 FNYEAQ. There are 15 residues in the CDR3. V dropped 5 bases and J dropped 6; count of bases not matched to a gene: 2. This chain's CDR3 is CASSAGLAGGNEQFF. The DNA for the CDR3 is TGTGCCAGCAGCGCGGGACTAGCGGGAGGCAATGAGCAGTTCTTC. The entire variable domain, with the rest obtained from reference TRBV7-6 and TRBJ2-1, is as follows: GAGVSQSPRYKVTKRGQDVALRCDPISGHVSLYWYRQALGQGPEFLTYFNYEAQQDKSGLPNDRFSAERPEGSISTLTIQRTEQRDSAMYRCASSAGLAGGNEQFFGPGTRLTVL.

V usage is TRBV7-6 and J usage is TRBJ1-4; 8 bases map to TRBD1. The CDR3 has 14 residues. The V gene's germline CDR1 is SGHVS and CDR2 FNYEAQ. The junction had 2 bases not matched to a gene; V was cut back by 1 base and J by 7 bases. The CDR3 reads CASSLGTGFEKLFF. As DNA, the CDR3 is TGTGCCAGCAGCTTAGGGACAGGGTTTGAAAAACTGTTTTTT.

This clonotype was seen repeatedly, ten times or more. V usage is TRBV12-3 or TRBV12-4 and J usage is TRBJ1-2; D gene uncertain. CDR3 size: 12 residues. V was cut by 3 bases and J by 3 bases, with 5 bases left in between. The CDR3 spells CASSFPDYGYTF. The DNA for the CDR3 is TGTGCCAGCAGTTTCCCAGACTATGGCTACACCTTC.

The chain links TRBV20-1 to TRBJ2-5; D gene unclear. This CDR3 has 11 residues. V was cut by 7 bases and J by 2 bases, with 8 bases left in between. Germline CDR1 is DFQATT and CDR2 is SNEGSKA (reference sequence). The CDR3 region has the DNA TGCAGTGTAGGCAGACAAGAGACCCAGTACTTC. It translates to CSVGRQETQYF.

This clonotype was picked up a small number of times. DNA of the CDR3: TGTGCCAGCAGTTACTCGAGCCAGAATAATTCACCCCTCCACTTT. Translated: CASSYSSQNNSPLHF. The V gene is TRBV6-5, the J gene TRBJ1-6; D unclear. V dropped 0 bases and J dropped 5 bases, with 8 bases sitting between them. This CDR3 region has 15 residues. Germline V gene sequence: CDR1 MNHEY, CDR2 SVGAGI.

This clonotype showed up just a few times. This chain connects TRBV29-1 to TRBJ2-7; D uncertain. Germline CDR1 is SQVTM and CDR2 is ANQGSEA. This CDR3 spans 12 amino acids. The V end lost 4 bases, the J end lost 2 bases, and 9 bases lay between the germline ends. This chain's CDR3 is CSVVDGTYEQYV. CDR3 in DNA: TGCAGCGTTGTGGATGGGACCTACGAGCAGTACGTC.

The chain links TRBV9 to TRBJ2-7; possible D gene TRBD1, 5 bases. CDR3 size: 14 residues. Per the germline V gene, CDR1 is SGDLS and CDR2 is YYNGEE. Trimming shortened V by 3 bases and J by 3 bases, and 13 bases separated the two germline ends. In nucleotides, the CDR3 is TGTGCCAGCAGCGCTCGACAGAAGAACTACGAGCAGTACGTC. It translates to CASSARQKNYEQYV.

The sample holds many counts of this clonotype. V and J are TRBV6-5 and TRBJ2-2; 7 bases agree with TRBD1. CDR3 length: 15 residues. The germline CDR1 and CDR2 sequences are MNHEY and SVGAGI. The ends lost 4 bases at V and 1 base at J; junction bases unmatched: 3. The CDR3: CASSWTGVNTGELFF. The CDR3 region has the DNA TGTGCCAGCAGTTGGACAGGAGTGAACACCGGGGAGCTGTTTTTT.

The chain joins TRBV5-1 to TRBJ2-1, with 11 nucleotides matching TRBD1. This CDR3 spans 14 amino acids. J was trimmed by 8 bases and V by 4 bases; bases with no gene match: 5. Germline V gene data show CDR1 as SGHRS and CDR2 as YFSETQ. The CDR3 DNA is TGCGCCAGCAGCCCGGGGACAGGGGGGGATGAGCAGTTCTTC. Its translation is CASSPGTGGDEQFF.

This chain links TRBV29-1 with TRBJ1-2; D unclear. CDR3 size: 15 residues. Germline CDR1 reads SQVTM; CDR2 reads ANQGSEA. Between the trimmed V and J ends, which lost 0 bases and 5 bases, there was a span of 16 bases. The CDR3 reads CSVEEGGRGAYGYTF. DNA for the CDR3: TGCAGCGTTGAAGAAGGAGGAAGAGGAGCATATGGCTACACCTTC.

This clonotype was seen a few times. The rearrangement uses TRBV20-1 and TRBJ2-1, with 10 nucleotides matching TRBD2. The CDR3 loop spans 14 amino acids. Germline CDR1 DFQATT, CDR2 SNEGSKA (reference sequence). V was clipped by 3 bases and J by 6 bases; unmatched bases: 5. CDR3 DNA: TGCAGTGCTAGTCAGGCTAGCGGGAGCAATGAGCAGTTCTTC. This gives the protein CSASQASGSNEQFF.

The CDR3 sequence: CASSLATALSYNEQFF. CDR3 bases: TGTGCCAGCAGCTTAGCAACAGCCCTTTCCTACAATGAGCAGTTCTTC. The J gene is TRBJ2-1, the V gene TRBV7-2; no clear D gene. Trimming left V 0 bases short and J 1 base short, with 10 bases between. Germline V gives CDR1 SGHTA, CDR2 FQGNSA. CDR3 size: 16 residues.